Presented here are 2 T cell receptor beta chains from one specimen sequenced in a study of blood T cells in healthy people across ages. With a J-beta primer mix and a sample-barcoded 5' primer, a second PCR ran about 7 to 11 cycles. TCRdb analysed the 5' RACE reads with MiXCR anew, one entry per CDR3 protein. The data hold more than 800,000 distinct CDR3 sequences, with under 55% observed a single time. Specimen: blood. Source of these receptors: a woman aged 60-75 years in good health.

This clonotype occurred a few times. The chain couples TRBV5-1 to TRBJ2-6, with D hard to call. The CDR3 consists of 14 residues. The V gene's germline CDR1 is SGHRS and CDR2 YFSETQ. Trimming left V 2 bases short and J 0 bases short, with 3 bases between. CDR3 nucleotides: TGCGCCAGCAGCTTCAACTCTGGGGCCAACGTCCTGACTTTC. This gives the protein CASSFNSGANVLTF.

The sample holds many counts of this clonotype. The chain recombines TRBV28 with TRBJ2-7; TRBD2 agrees at 10 bases. The CDR3 extends over 15 amino acids. Losses at the gene ends were 6 bases for V and 1 base for J; bases not matched to a gene: 6. Germline V gene data show CDR1 as MDHEN and CDR2 as SYDVKM. CDR3 sequence (DNA): TGTGCCAGCAGCCCAGGGACTAGCGTTTCCTACGAGCAGTACTTC. This encodes CASSPGTSVSYEQYF.